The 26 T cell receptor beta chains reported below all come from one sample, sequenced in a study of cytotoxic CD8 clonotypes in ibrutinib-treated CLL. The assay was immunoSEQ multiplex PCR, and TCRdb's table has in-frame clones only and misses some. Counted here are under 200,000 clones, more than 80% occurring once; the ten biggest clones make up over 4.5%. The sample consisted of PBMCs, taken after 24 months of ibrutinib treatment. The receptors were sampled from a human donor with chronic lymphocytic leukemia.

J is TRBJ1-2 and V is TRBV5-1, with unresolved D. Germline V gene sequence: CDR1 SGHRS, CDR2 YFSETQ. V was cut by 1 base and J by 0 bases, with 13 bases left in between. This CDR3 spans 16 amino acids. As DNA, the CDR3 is TGCGCCAGCAGCTTGTCCGGGAGCCACCCTAACTATGGCTACACCTTC. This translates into CASSLSGSHPNYGYTF.

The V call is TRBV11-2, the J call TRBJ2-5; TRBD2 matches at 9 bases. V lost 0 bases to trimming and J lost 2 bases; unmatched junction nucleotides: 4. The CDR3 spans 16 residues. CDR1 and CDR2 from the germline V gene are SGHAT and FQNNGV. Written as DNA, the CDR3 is TGTGCCAGCAGCTTAGATCTAGCGGGGCGTCAAGAGACCCAGTACTTC. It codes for CASSLDLAGRQETQYF.

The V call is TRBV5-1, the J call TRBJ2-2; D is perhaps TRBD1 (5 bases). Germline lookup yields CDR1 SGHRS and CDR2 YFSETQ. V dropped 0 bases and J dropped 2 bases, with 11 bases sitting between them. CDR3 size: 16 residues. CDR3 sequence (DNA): TGCGCCAGCAGCTTGGATGGCAGGGTAAACACCGGGGAGCTGTTTTTT. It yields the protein CASSLDGRVNTGELFF.

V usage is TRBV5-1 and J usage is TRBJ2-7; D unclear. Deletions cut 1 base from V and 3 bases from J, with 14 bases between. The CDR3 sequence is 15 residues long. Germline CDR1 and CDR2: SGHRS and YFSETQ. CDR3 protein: CASSLWSGISYEQYF. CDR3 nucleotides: TGCGCCAGCAGCTTGTGGTCCGGCATAAGCTACGAGCAGTACTTC.

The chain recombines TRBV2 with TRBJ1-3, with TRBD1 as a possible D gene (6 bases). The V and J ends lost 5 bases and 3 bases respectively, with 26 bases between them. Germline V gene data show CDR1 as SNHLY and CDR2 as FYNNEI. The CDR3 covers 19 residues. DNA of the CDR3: TGTGCCAGCAGTACCCCCACAGGGCAGGTTAACCGTATTGGAAACACCATATATTTT. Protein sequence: CASSTPTGQVNRIGNTIYF.

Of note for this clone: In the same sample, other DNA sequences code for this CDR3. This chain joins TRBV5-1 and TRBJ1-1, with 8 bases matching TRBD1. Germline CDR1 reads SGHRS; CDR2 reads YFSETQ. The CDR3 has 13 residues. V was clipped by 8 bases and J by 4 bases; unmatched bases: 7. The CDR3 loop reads CASSLTGGTEAFF. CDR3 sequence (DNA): TGCGCCAGTTCTCTCACAGGGGGCACTGAAGCTTTCTTT.

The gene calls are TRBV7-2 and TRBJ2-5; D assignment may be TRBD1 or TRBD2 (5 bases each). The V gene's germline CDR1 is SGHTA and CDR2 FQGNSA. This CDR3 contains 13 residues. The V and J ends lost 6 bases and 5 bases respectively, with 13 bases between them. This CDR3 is CASRGPPEETQYF. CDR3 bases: TGTGCCAGCAGGGGACCACCTGAGGAGACCCAGTACTTC.

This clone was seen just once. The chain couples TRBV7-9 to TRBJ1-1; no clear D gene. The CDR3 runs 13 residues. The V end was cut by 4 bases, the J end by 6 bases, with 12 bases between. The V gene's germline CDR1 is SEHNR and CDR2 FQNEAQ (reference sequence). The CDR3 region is CASSSSGRAEAFF. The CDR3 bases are TGTGCCAGCAGCTCAAGCGGGCGCGCTGAAGCTTTCTTT.

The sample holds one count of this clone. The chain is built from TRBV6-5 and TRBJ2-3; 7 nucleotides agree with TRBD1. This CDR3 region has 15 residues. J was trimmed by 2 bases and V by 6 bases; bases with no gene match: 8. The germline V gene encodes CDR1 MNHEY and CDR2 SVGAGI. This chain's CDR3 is CASRNQGVITDTQYF. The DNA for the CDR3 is TGTGCCAGCAGGAACCAGGGGGTGATCACAGATACGCAGTATTTT.

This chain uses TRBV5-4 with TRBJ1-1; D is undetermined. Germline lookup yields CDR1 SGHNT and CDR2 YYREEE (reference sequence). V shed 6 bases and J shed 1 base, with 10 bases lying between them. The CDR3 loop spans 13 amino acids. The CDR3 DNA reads TGTGCCAGCACTTCACACTGGAACACTGAAGCTTTCTTT. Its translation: CASTSHWNTEAFF.

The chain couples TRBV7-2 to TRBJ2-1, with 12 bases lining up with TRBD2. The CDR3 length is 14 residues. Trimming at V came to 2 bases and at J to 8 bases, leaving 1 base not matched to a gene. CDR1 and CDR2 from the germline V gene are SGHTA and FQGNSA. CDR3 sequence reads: CASSLLAGGDEQFF. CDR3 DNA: TGTGCCAGCAGCTTACTAGCGGGAGGGGATGAGCAGTTCTTC.

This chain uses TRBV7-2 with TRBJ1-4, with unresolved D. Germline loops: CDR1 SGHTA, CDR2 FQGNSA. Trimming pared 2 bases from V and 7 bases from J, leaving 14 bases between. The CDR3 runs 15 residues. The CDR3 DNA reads TGTGCCAGCAGCTTATTGAGTCCCCGAGTTGAAAAACTGTTTTTT. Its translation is CASSLLSPRVEKLFF.

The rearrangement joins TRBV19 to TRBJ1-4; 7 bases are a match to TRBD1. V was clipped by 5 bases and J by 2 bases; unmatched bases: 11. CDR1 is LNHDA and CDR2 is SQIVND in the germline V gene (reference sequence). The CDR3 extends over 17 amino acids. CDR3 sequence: CASSAGQHRRTNEKLFF. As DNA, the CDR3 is TGTGCCAGTAGTGCGGGACAGCACCGCCGGACTAATGAAAAACTGTTTTTT.

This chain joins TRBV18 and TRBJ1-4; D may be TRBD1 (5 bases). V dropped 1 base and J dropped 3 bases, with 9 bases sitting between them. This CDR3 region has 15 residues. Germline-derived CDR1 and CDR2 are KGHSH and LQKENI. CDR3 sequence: CASSPRGGANEKLFF. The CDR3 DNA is TGTGCCAGCTCACCACGTGGGGGGGCTAATGAAAAACTGTTTTTT.

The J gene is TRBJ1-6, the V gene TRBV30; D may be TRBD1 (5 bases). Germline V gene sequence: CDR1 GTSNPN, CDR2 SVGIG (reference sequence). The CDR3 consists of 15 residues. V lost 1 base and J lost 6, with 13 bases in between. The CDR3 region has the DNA TGTGCCTGGAGTGCTAGGGCAGGGAGTAATTCACCCCTCCACTTT. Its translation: CAWSARAGSNSPLHF.

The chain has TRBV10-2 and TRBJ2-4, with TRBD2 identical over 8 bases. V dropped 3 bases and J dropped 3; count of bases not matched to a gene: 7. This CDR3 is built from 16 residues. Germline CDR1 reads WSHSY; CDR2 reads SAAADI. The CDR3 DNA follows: TGCGCCAGCAGTGATCCGGGAGGGCCACGCAAAAACATTCAGTACTTC. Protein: CASSDPGGPRKNIQYF.

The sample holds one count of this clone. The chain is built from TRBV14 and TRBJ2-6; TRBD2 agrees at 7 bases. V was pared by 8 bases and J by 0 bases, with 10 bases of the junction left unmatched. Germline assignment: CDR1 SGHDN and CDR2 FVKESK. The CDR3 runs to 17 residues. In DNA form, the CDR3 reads TGTGCCAGCTGGGAGGGCCCTAACAGCTCTGGGGCCAACGTCCTGACTTTC. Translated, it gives CASWEGPNSSGANVLTF. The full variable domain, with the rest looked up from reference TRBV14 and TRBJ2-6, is EAGVTQFPSHSVIEKGQTVTLRCDPISGHDNLYWYRRVMGKEIKFLLHFVKESKQDESGMPNNRFLAERTGGTYSTLKVQPAELEDSGVYFCASWEGPNSSGANVLTFGAGSRLTVL.

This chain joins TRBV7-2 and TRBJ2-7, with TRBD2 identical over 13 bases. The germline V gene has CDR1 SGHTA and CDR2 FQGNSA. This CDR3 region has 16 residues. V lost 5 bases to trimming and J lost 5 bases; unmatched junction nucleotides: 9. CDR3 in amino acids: CASSPRLAGGRHEQYF. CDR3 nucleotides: TGTGCCAGCAGCCCTCGACTAGCGGGAGGAAGACACGAGCAGTACTTC.

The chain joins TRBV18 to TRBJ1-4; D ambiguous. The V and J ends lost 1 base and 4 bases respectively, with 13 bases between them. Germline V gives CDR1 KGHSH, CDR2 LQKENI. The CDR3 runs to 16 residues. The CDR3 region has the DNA TGTGCCAGCTCACCACGTGTCGGGAGAAATAATGAAAAACTGTTTTTT. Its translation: CASSPRVGRNNEKLFF.

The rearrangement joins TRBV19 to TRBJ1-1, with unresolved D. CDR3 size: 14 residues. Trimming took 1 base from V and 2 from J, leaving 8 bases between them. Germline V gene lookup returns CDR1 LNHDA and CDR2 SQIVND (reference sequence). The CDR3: CASSIGSGNTEAFF. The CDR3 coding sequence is TGTGCCAGTAGTATAGGTTCCGGCAACACTGAAGCTTTCTTT.

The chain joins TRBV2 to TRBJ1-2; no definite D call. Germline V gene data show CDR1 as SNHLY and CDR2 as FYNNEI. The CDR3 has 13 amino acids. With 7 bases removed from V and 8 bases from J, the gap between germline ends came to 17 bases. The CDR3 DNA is TGTGCCAGCACTACTACAAGGGAATGGGGCTACACCTTC. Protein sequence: CASTTTREWGYTF.

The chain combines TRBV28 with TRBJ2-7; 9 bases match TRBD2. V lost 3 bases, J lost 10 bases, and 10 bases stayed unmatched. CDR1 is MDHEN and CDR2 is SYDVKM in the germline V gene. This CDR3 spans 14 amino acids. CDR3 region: CASSLAGLALGQYF. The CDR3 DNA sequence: TGTGCCAGCAGTTTGGCGGGACTAGCCTTAGGACAGTACTTC.

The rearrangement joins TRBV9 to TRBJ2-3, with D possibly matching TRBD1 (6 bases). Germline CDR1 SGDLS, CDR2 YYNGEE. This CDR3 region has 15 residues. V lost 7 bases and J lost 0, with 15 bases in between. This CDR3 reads CASGAQTGSTDTQYF. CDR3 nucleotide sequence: TGTGCCAGCGGGGCCCAGACAGGTAGCACAGATACGCAGTATTTT.

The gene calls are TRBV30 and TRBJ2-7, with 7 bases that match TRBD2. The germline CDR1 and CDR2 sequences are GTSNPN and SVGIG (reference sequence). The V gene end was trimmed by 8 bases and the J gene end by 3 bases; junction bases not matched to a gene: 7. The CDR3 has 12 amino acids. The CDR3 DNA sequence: TGTGCCAGTCGGGGGGAGGGCTACGAGCAGTACTTC. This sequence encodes CASRGEGYEQYF.

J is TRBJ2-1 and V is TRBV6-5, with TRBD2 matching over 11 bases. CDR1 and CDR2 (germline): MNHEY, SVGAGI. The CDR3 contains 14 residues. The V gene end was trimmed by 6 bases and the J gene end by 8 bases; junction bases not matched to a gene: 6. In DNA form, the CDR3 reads TGTGCCAGCAGCCCTAGCGGGAGGAAGTATGAGCAGTTCTTC. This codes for CASSPSGRKYEQFF.

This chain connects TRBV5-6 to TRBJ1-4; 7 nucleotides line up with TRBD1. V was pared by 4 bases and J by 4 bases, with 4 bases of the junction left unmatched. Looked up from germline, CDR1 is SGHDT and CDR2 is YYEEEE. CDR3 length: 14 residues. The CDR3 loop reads CASSGQAYNEKLFF. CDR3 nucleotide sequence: TGTGCCAGCAGCGGACAGGCCTATAATGAAAAACTGTTTTTT.